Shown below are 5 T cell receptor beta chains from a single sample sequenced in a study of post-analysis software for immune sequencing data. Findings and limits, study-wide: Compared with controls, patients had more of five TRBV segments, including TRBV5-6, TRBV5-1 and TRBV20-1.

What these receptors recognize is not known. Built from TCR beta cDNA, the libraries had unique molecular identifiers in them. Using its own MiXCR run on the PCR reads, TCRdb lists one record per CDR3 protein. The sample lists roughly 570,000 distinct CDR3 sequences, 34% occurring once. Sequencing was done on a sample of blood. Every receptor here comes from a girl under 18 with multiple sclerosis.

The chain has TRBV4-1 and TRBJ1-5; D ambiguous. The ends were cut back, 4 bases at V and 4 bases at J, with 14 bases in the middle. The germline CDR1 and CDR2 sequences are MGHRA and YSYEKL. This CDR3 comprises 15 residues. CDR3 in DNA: TGCGCCAGCAGCCCGGCTCCCGGAAGTAATCAGCCCCAGCATTTT. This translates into CASSPAPGSNQPQHF.

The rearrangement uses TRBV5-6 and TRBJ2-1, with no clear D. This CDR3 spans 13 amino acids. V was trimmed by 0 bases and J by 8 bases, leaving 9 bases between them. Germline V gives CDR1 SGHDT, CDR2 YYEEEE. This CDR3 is CASSLVARDEQFF. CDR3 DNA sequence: TGTGCCAGCAGCTTGGTGGCACGGGATGAGCAGTTCTTC.

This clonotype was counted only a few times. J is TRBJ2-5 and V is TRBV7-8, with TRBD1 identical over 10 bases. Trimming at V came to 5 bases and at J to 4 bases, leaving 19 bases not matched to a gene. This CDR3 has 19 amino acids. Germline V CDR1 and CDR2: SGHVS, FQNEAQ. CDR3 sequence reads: CASSTRMTGGRISGETQYF. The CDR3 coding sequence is TGTGCCAGCAGCACACGGATGACAGGGGGCCGTATATCCGGAGAGACCCAGTACTTC.

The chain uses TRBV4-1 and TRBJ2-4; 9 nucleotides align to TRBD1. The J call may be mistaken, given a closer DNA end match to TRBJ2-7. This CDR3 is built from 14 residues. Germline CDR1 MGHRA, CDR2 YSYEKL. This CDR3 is CASSLGTGISEQYF. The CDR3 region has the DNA TGCGCCAGCAGCCTGGGGACAGGGATCTCCGAGCAGTACTTC.

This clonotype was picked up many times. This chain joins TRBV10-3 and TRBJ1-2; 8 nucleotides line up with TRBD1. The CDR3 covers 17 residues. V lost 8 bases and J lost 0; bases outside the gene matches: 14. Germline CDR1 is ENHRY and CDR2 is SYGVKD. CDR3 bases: TGTGCCATCGGGGCGAGGGCAGGGGGCCCAGCTAACTATGGCTACACCTTC. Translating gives CAIGARAGGPANYGYTF.